This TCR beta chain was retrieved from a study of early T cells in non-severe SARS-CoV-2 infection. Across the study: Sequencing was performed on bulk RNA from unsorted whole blood, leaving chains unpaired.

As to this clonotype: Its matching antigen is unknown.

Unique molecular identifiers were attached to individual cDNA molecules. MiXCR, run by TCRdb on the 5' RACE reads, gives a single entry per CDR3 protein. The sample consists of about 70,000 distinct CDR3 sequences, more than 12% of them appearing once. The germline V gene has CDR1 SQVTM and CDR2 ANQGSEA. The ends were cut back, 3 bases at V and 4 bases at J, with 6 bases in the middle. This CDR3 is 11 amino acids long. Study-wide points: Lookups in VDJdb leaned toward anti-spike CD8 responses and missed private and CD4 specificities.

The V and J genes are TRBV29-1 and TRBJ2-5, with D uncertain. Sequenced material: whole blood, taken at baseline. The source is an adult who was a healthcare worker with PCR-confirmed SARS-CoV-2 infection or an uninfected control (not recorded which). CDR3 in amino acids: CSVDPGETQYF. DNA of the CDR3: TGCAGCGTTGACCCCGGAGAGACCCAGTACTTC.